This T cell receptor beta chain appears in the sequencing data of a study of T-cell memory formation after mild COVID-19 (dated by TCRdb to the early 2020s). Concerning the study at large: Most TCR sequence clusters were specific to one of the two donors. T-cell clones expanding and contracting after mild COVID-19 in two donors were tracked by longitudinal TCRalpha and TCRbeta repertoire sequencing. The cohort comprised two young, previously healthy adult volunteers, one female and one male. The study at large found these results: Contracting CD4+ clones turned up mainly in the CM and EM memory subsets, whereas EMRA was where CD8+ clones were enriched. Clones that contracted from day 15 to 85 showed balanced CD4/CD8 phenotypes, whereas a second wave of clones that expanded from day 15 to 37 leaned towards CD4+. The study included only a couple of mild cases, and larger cohorts that include severe cases with pre-infection samples were judged to be necessary. Some responding clones were detected in pre-infection memory, suggesting pre-existing cross-reactive memory T cells joined the SARS-CoV-2 response. SARS-CoV-2 specificity was not confirmed for the second-wave clones peaking on day 37.

This clonotype was counted only a few times. The antigen this receptor binds is unknown. Base qualities are missing; no much larger clone stands one base away. The reads were generated on an Illumina NovaSeq 6000. TCRalpha and TCRbeta cDNA libraries were constructed by 5'RACE with constant-segment primers, with sample barcodes and unique molecular identifiers being introduced. RNA was extracted from every sample with Trizol reagent. Libraries were amplified in two PCR steps, with a second sample barcode and Illumina TruSeq adapters added in the second step. Libraries were sequenced on an Illumina NovaSeq with 2 x 150 bp paired-end reads. Per the source publication's procedure: Demultiplexing of reads and collapsing into UMI-guided consensus sequences were performed with migec v1.2.7. With mixcr v2.1.11, UMI consensuses were aligned to TRA and TRB V and J templates and assembled into clonotypes. A clonotype was counted as expanded or contracted only when both edgeR and NoisET called the clonotype significant, with the noise models trained on biological replicates. edgeR calls used a false discovery rate-adjusted p below 0.01 and a log2 fold-change threshold of 1. As an exploratory analysis of dynamics, PCA with hierarchical clustering was applied to max-normalized trajectories of the 1000 most abundant clonotypes. The CD4 or CD8 phenotype of responding clones was assigned using the separately sequenced CD4+ and CD8+ repertoires. TCRdb ran its own pipeline on the public reads, namely fastp trimming at Q25 and MiXCR clone calling, and kept in-frame beta chains. Each record represents a unique CDR3 protein, reported with the most common genes and DNA among its rows. TCRdb, not the authors, supplied the V and J calls. For this sample there are some 600,000 distinct CDR3 sequences; about 18% appear just once. The top ten clones comprise roughly 8% of the sample.

Ficoll-Paque density gradient centrifugation was the method used to isolate PBMCs. Sequenced material: PBMCs or a T cell subset sorted from them (not recorded which). This clonotype was sampled from an adult woman who had mild COVID-19 (a few samples of this study predate the infection). The sample titles of this study are shuffled in the database, so cell type and time point are left out; the donor was told from shared clones.

The DNA reads TGTGCCAGCACCCCGGGGACCTATGGCTACACCTTC. Its protein reads: CASTPGTYGYTF. This chain is built from TRBV6-1 and TRBJ1-2; matching of 5 bases hints at TRBD1 as the D gene. From a lookup of the germline V gene, CDR1 and CDR2 are MNHNS and SASEGT. Its CDR3 holds 12 amino acids, cysteine through phenylalanine. The read is trimmed to its CDR3 DNA, 36 bases read in frame from base 1. V and J are truncated by 7 bases and 4 bases respectively, leaving an intervening sequence of 10 bases.